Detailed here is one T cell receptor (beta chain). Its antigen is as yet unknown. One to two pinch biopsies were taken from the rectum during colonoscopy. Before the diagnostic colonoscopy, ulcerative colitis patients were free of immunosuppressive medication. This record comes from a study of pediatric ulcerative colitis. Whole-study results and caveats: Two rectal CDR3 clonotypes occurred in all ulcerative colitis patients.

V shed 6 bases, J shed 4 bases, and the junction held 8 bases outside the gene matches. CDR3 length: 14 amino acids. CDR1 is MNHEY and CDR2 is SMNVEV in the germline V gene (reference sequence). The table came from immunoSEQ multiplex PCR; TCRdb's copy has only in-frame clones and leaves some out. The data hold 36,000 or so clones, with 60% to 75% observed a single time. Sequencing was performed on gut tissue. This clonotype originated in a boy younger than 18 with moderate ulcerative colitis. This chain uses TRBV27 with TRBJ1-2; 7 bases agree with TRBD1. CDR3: CASSPTQGVYGYTF. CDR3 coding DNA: TGTGCCAGCAGCCCCACGCAGGGGGTCTATGGCTACACCTTC.